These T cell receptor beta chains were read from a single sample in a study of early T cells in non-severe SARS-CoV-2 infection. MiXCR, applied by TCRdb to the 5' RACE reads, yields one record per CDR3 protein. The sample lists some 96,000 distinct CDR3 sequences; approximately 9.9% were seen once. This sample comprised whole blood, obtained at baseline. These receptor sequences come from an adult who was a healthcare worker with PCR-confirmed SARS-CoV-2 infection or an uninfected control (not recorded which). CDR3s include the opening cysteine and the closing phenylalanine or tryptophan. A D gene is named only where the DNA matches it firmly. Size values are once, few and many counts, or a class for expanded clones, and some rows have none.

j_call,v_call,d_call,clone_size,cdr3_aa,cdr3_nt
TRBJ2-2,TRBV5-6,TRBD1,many,CASSLGDRNTGELFF,TGTGCCAGCAGCTTGGGGGACAGGAACACCGGGGAGCTGTTTTTT
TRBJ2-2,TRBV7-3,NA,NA,CASSKRRSRDDTGELFF,TGTGCCAGCAGCAAAAGACGATCCAGGGATGACACCGGGGAGCTGTTTTTT
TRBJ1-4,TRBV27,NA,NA,CASSSVGVEKLFF,TGTGCCAGCAGTTCGGTCGGGGTTGAAAAACTGTTTTTT
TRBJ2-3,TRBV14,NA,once,CASSQALVGTQYF,TGTGCCAGCAGCCAAGCATTAGTCGGTACGCAGTATTTT
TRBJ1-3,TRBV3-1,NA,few,CASSQFFSGNTIYF,TGTGCCAGCAGCCAATTTTTCTCTGGAAACACCATATATTTT
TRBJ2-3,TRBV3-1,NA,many,CASSPTMGGGSDTQYF,TGTGCCAGCAGCCCTACAATGGGGGGCGGGTCGGATACGCAGTATTTT
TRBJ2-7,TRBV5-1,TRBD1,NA,CASTMDRGYEQYF,TGCGCCAGCACCATGGACAGGGGTTACGAGCAGTACTTC
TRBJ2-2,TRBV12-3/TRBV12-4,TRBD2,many,CASSQGLDTGELFF,TGTGCCAGCAGTCAAGGACTAGATACCGGGGAGCTGTTTTTT
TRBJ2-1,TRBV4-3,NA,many,CASSQDLPAYNEQFF,TGCGCCAGCAGCCAAGATCTCCCCGCTTACAATGAGCAGTTCTTC
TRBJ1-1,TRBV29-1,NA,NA,CSVQDGPLAFF,TGCAGCGTCCAGGACGGCCCTTTGGCTTTCTTT
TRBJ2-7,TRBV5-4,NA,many,CASSPALVHEQYF,TGTGCCAGCAGCCCCGCTCTGGTCCACGAGCAGTACTTC
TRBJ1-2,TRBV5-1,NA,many,CASSIVGEGNGYTF,TGCGCCAGCAGTATCGTCGGAGAGGGCAATGGCTACACCTTC
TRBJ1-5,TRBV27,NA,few,CASSLYRPNSNQPQHF,TGTGCCAGCAGTTTATACCGCCCCAATAGCAATCAGCCCCAGCATTTT
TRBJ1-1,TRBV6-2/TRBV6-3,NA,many,CASSYDTAVEAFF,TGTGCCAGCAGTTATGACACGGCCGTTGAAGCTTTCTTT
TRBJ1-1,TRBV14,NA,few,CASSQQGFTEAFF,TGTGCCAGCAGCCAACAAGGGTTCACTGAAGCTTTCTTT
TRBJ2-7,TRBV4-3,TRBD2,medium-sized,CASSHGLAGNYEQYF,TGCGCCAGCAGCCACGGACTAGCGGGCAACTACGAGCAGTACTTC
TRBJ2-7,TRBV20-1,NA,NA,CSASGQTDSYEQYF,TGCAGTGCCTCCGGTCAGACCGACTCCTACGAGCAGTACTTC
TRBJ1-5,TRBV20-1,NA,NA,CSAYSPDQPQHF,TGCAGTGCTTATAGCCCCGATCAGCCCCAGCATTTT
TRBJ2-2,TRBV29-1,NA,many,CSVVLQGNTGELFF,TGCAGCGTTGTCTTGCAGGGGAACACCGGGGAGCTGTTTTTT
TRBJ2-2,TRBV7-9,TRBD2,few,CASSSGLAGSNTGELFF,TGTGCCAGCAGCTCTGGACTAGCGGGCTCGAACACCGGGGAGCTGTTTTTT
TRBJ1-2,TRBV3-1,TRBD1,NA,CASSLGQYGYTF,TGTGCCAGCAGCCTGGGACAGTATGGCTACACCTTC
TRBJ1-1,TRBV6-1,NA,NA,CASSITQGDTEAFF,TGTGCCAGCAGTATAACTCAGGGTGACACTGAAGCTTTCTTT
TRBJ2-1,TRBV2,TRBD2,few,CASSEKRGYNEQFF,TGTGCCAGCAGTGAAAAGCGGGGTTACAATGAGCAGTTCTTC
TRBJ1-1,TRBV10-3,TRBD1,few,CAISPDREAEAFF,TGTGCCATCAGCCCCGACAGGGAAGCTGAAGCCTTCTTT
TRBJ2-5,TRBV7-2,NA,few,CASSLVVGGPPETQYF,TGTGCCAGCAGCTTAGTCGTGGGCGGGCCGCCGGAGACCCAGTACTTC
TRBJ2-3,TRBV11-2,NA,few,CASSQTPRSGSTDTQYF,TGTGCCAGCAGCCAGACGCCCAGATCAGGGAGCACAGATACGCAGTATTTT